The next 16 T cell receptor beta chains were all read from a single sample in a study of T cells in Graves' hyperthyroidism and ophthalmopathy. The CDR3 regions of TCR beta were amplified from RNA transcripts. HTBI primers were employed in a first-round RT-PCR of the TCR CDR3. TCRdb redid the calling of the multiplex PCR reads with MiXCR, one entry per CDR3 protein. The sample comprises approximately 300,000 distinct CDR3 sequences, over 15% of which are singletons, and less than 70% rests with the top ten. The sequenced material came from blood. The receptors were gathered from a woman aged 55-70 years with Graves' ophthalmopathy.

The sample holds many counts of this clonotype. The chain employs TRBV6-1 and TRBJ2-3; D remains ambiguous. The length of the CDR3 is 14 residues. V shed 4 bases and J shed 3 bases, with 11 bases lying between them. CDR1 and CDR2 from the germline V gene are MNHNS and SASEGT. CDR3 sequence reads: CASSGLIVTDTQYF. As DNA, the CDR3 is TGTGCCAGCAGTGGGCTTATTGTAACAGATACGCAGTATTTT.

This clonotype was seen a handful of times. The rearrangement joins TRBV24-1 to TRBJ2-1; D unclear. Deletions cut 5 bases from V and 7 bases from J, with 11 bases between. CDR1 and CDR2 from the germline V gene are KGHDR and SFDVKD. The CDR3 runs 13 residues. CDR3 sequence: CATSVGSRNEQFF. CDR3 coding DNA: TGTGCCACCAGTGTTGGGTCGAGGAATGAGCAGTTCTTC.

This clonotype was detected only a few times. As DNA, the CDR3 is TGCAGTGCTAGAACGGGGACTAGAAACACCGGGGAGCTGTTTTTT. It is translated as CSARTGTRNTGELFF. The chain carries TRBV20-1 and TRBJ2-2, with 8 positions matching TRBD2. Losses at the gene ends were 2 bases for V and 2 bases for J; bases not matched to a gene: 4. Germline lookup yields CDR1 DFQATT and CDR2 SNEGSKA (reference sequence). The CDR3 loop spans 15 amino acids.

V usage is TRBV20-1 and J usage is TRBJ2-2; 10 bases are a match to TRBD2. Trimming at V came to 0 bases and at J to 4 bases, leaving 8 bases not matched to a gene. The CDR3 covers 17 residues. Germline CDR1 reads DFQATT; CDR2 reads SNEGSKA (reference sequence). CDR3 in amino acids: CSARDLASGSPTGELFF. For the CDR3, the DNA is TGCAGTGCTAGAGATTTGGCTAGCGGGAGCCCCACCGGGGAGCTGTTTTTT.

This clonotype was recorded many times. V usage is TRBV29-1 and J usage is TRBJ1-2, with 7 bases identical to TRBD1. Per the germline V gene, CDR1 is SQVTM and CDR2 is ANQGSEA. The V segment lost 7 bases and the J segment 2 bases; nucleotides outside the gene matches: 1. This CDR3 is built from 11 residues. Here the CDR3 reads CSGGQNYGYTF. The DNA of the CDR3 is TGCAGCGGGGGACAGAACTATGGCTACACCTTC.

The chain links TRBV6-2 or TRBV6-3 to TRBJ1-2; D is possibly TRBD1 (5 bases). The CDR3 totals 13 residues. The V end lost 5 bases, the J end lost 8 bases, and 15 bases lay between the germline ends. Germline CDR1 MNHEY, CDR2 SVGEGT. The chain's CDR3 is CASSKNPWDGYTF. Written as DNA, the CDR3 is TGTGCCAGCAGTAAAAACCCCTGGGACGGCTACACCTTC.

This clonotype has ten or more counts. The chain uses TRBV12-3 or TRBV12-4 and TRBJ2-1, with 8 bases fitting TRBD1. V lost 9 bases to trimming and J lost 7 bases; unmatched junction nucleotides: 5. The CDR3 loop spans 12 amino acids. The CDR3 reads CASHRGNNEQFF. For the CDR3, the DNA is TGTGCCAGTCACAGGGGGAATAATGAGCAGTTCTTC.

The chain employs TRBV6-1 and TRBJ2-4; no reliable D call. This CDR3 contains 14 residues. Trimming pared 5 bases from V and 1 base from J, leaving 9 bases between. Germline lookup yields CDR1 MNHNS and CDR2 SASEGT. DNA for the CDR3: TGTGCCAGCAGTAGGAAAGAGGCCAAAAACATTCAGTACTTC. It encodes CASSRKEAKNIQYF.

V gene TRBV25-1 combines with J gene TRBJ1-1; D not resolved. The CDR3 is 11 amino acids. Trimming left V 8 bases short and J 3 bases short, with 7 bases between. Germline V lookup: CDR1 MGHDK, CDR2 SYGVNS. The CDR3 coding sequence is TGTGCCAGCCACCAGGACACTGAAGCTTTCTTT. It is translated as CASHQDTEAFF.

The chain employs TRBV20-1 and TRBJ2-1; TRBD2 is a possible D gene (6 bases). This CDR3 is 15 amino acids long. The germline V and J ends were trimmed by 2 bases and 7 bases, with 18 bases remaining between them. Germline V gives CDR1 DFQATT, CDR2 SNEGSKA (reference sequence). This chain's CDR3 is CSARKLANNLNEQFF. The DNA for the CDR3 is TGCAGTGCTAGAAAACTAGCCAATAACCTAAATGAGCAGTTCTTC.

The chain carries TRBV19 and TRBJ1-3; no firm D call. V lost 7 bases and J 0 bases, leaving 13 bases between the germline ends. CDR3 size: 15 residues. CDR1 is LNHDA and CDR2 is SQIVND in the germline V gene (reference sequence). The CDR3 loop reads CASTRGLSSGNTIYF. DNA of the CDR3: TGTGCCAGTACCCGGGGATTGAGCTCTGGAAACACCATATATTTT.

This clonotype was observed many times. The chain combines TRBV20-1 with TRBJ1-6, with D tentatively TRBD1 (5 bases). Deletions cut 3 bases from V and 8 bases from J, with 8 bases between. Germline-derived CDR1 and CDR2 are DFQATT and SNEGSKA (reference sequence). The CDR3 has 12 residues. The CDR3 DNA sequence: TGCAGTGCTAGTGACAGACATTCACCCCTCCACTTT. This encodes CSASDRHSPLHF.

In DNA form, the CDR3 reads TGTGCCAGCAGCCTAGACGGACAGATCCAAGAGACCCAGTACTTC. Residues: CASSLDGQIQETQYF. The V call is TRBV7-8, the J call TRBJ2-5; perhaps TRBD1 as D (6 bases). Between the trimmed V and J ends, which lost 5 bases and 1 base, there was a span of 14 bases. The length of the CDR3 is 15 residues. Germline V gene data show CDR1 as SGHVS and CDR2 as FQNEAQ.

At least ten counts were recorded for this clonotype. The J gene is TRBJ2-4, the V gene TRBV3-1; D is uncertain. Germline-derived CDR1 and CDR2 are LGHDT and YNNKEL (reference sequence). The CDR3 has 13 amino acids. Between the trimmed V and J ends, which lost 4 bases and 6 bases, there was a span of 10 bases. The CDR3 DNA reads TGTGCCAGCAGCCCCGACTGGGGAAACATTCAGTACTTC. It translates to CASSPDWGNIQYF.

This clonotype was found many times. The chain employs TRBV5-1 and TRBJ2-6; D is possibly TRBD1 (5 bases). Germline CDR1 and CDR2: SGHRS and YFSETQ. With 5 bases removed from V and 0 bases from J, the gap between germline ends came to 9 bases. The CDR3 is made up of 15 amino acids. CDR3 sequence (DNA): TGCGCCAGCAGACAGGCATACTCTGGGGCCAACGTCCTGACTTTC. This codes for CASRQAYSGANVLTF.

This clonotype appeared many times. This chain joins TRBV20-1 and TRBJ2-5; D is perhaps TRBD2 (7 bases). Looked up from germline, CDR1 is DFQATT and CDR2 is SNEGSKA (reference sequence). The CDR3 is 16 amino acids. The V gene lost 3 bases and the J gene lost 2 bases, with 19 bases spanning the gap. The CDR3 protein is CSASIAAGALQETQYF. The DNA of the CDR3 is TGCAGTGCTAGTATTGCCGCGGGGGCCCTACAAGAGACCCAGTACTTC.